Detailed here is one TCR beta chain. The data are from a study of blood T cell repertoires in COVID-19. Generated by immunoSEQ multiplex PCR, the TCRdb table keeps only in-frame clones and is missing some. The table shows some 150,000 clones, with about four fifths occurring only once. Losses at the gene ends were 2 bases for V and 2 bases for J; bases not matched to a gene: 3. Germline CDR1 and CDR2: SGHTA and FQGNSA. This CDR3 has 15 amino acids. Material for sequencing was peripheral blood. The sequence came from a human donor with acute or convalescent COVID-19. The donor label of this sample is uncertain. The chain uses TRBV7-2 and TRBJ1-2; TRBD1 aligns across 9 bases. The CDR3 loop reads CASSLRDRVNYGYTF. In DNA form, the CDR3 reads TGTGCCAGCAGCTTACGGGACAGGGTAAACTATGGCTACACCTTC.